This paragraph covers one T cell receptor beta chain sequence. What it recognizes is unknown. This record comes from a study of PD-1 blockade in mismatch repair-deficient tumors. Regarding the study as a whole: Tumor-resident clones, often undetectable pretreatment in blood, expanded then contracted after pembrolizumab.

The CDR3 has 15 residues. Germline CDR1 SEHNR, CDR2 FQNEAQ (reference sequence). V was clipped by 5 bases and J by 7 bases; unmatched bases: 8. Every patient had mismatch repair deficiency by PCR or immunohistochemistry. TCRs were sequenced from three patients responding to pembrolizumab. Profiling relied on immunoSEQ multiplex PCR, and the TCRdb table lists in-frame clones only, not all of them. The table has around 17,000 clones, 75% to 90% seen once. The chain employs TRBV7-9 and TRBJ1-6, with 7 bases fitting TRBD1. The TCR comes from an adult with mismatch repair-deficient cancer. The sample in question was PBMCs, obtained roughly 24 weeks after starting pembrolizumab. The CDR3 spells CASSEVAQGNSPLHF. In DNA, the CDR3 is TGTGCCAGCAGCGAGGTTGCACAGGGGAATTCACCCCTCCACTTT.